This T cell receptor (beta chain) derives from a study of cytomegalovirus exposure and HLA in healthy donors. In its sample, this clone was seen a few times. Its specificity is unknown. Per the germline V gene, CDR1 is MNHEY and CDR2 is SMNVEV (reference sequence). The V and J ends lost 0 bases and 2 bases respectively, with 10 bases between them. The CDR3 has 16 residues. 60 Vbeta and 13 Jbeta primers were used in PCR. Sequencing used immunoSEQ multiplex PCR; TCRdb keeps in-frame clones, though not all of them. The sample yields 120,000 or so clones, around 70% seen once. The study's findings and limits: Later on, a genetic analysis was performed. It linked a missense variant in DCLRE1C with V- and J-gene trimming of TCR beta.

There were likely unrecorded immune exposures, though donors were nominally healthy when sampled. Sequenced: PBMCs. This clonotype was obtained from a man in his forties or fifties in good health and CMV-seropositive. V usage is TRBV27 and J usage is TRBJ2-2; D might be TRBD1 (5 bases). The CDR3 nucleotides read TGTGCCAGCAGTTTATCTCGCGACAGAAACACCGGGGAGCTGTTTTTT. Translation: CASSLSRDRNTGELFF.